These 14 T cell receptor beta chains share one sample of origin, sequenced in a study of blood T cell repertoires in COVID-19. Profiling relied on immunoSEQ multiplex PCR, and the TCRdb table lists in-frame clones only, not all of them. The table lists about 80,000 clones, approximately 79% of them singletons. The source material was peripheral blood. These receptor sequences come from a man aged 70 or older with active or convalescent COVID-19.

This clone turned up a few times. V is TRBV5-6 and J is TRBJ2-7; D is possibly TRBD2 (6 bases). Germline V gene sequence: CDR1 SGHDT, CDR2 YYEEEE. The V and J ends lost 1 base and 6 bases respectively, with 17 bases between them. The CDR3 spans 15 residues. This chain's CDR3 is CASSLSSVVGGEQYF. The DNA for the CDR3 is TGTGCCAGCAGCTTGTCTTCAGTAGTGGGGGGCGAGCAGTACTTC.

The table lists this clone with a count of one. V usage is TRBV29-1 and J usage is TRBJ2-3; 8 bases are a match to TRBD2. V shed 1 base, J shed 2 bases, and the junction held 2 bases outside the gene matches. CDR1 is SQVTM and CDR2 is ANQGSEA in the germline V gene. CDR3 length: 14 amino acids. The DNA of the CDR3 is TGCAGCGTTGAAGGAGCGGGGGACACAGATACGCAGTATTTT. Its protein is CSVEGAGDTDTQYF.

The table lists this clone with a count of one. The chain links TRBV6-6 to TRBJ1-2; TRBD1 is a possible D gene (6 bases). Trimming pared 6 bases from V and 8 bases from J, leaving 19 bases between. The CDR3 is made up of 14 amino acids. Germline CDR1 and CDR2: MNHNY and SVGAGI (reference sequence). The CDR3 reads CASSPPGGGRGYTF. The CDR3 DNA follows: TGTGCCAGCAGCCCCCCAGGCGGGGGGCGAGGCTACACCTTC.

The V call is TRBV2, the J call TRBJ2-3; perhaps TRBD2 as D (6 bases). Trimming removed 5 bases at V and 9 bases at J, with 21 bases between. The CDR3 length is 15 residues. Per germline, CDR1 SNHLY and CDR2 FYNNEI. In DNA form, the CDR3 reads TGTGCCAGCAGTAGGTCGGGTGGAGGGTTGGGAACGCAGTATTTT. It translates to CASSRSGGGLGTQYF. Based on the CDR3 plus reference TRBV2 and TRBJ2-3, the full variable domain is EPEVTQTPSHQVTQMGQEVILRCVPISNHLYFYWYRQILGQKVEFLVSFYNNEISEKSEIFDDQFSVERPDGSNFTLKIRSTKLEDSAMYFCASSRSGGGLGTQYFGPGTRLTVL.

V gene TRBV5-4 combines with J gene TRBJ1-1; 7 bases fit TRBD1. Germline V gives CDR1 SGHNT, CDR2 YYREEE (reference sequence). Unmatched junction bases numbered 18, after V lost 10 bases and J lost 3 bases. The CDR3 extends over 16 amino acids. CDR3 in amino acids: CASYPEDRERDTEAFF. CDR3 in DNA: TGTGCCTCCTACCCAGAAGACAGGGAGAGAGACACTGAAGCTTTCTTT.

This clone has just a few counts. The rearrangement uses TRBV24-1 and TRBJ1-3; perhaps TRBD1 as D (6 bases). CDR1 and CDR2 from the germline V gene are KGHDR and SFDVKD. The CDR3 sequence is 13 residues long. V shed 5 bases and J shed 4 bases, with 8 bases lying between them. In nucleotides, the CDR3 is TGTGCCACCAGTGCACAGGGAGGAAACACCATATATTTT. This gives the protein CATSAQGGNTIYF.

The gene calls are TRBV12-3 or TRBV12-4 and TRBJ2-5, with D maybe TRBD2 (6 bases). The V end was cut by 10 bases, the J end by 1 base, with 13 bases between. This CDR3 has 13 amino acids. CDR3 residues: CATRRGFQETQYF. CDR3 nucleotides: TGTGCCACCCGGAGGGGATTCCAAGAGACCCAGTACTTC.

CDR3 region: CAISEEAYGYTF. CDR3 nucleotides: TGTGCCATCAGTGAAGAAGCATATGGCTACACCTTC. The chain couples TRBV10-3 to TRBJ1-2, with D unresolved. V was cut by 3 bases and J by 5 bases, with 7 bases left in between. Looked up from germline, CDR1 is ENHRY and CDR2 is SYGVKD. The CDR3 spans 12 residues.

This clone is a singleton in its sample. The CDR3 is CASSPGQFNSPLHF. The DNA of the CDR3 is TGTGCCAGCAGCCCGGGACAGTTTAATTCACCCCTCCACTTT. The V gene is TRBV27, the J gene TRBJ1-6, with 7 bases identical to TRBD1. This CDR3 is built from 14 residues. After removal of 6 bases from V and 6 bases from J, the junction contained 5 bases not matched to a gene. Germline V gene sequence: CDR1 MNHEY, CDR2 SMNVEV (reference sequence).

The table lists this clone with a few counts. The chain carries TRBV10-3 and TRBJ1-1, with TRBD1 matching 8 bases. The CDR3 has 13 amino acids. Germline-derived CDR1 and CDR2 are ENHRY and SYGVKD. Trimming cost V 6 bases and J 4 bases; bases outside gene matches: 4. CDR3 residues: CAIRDRGSTEAFF. DNA for the CDR3: TGTGCCATCAGAGACAGGGGTAGCACTGAAGCTTTCTTT.

The V gene is TRBV12-3 or TRBV12-4, the J gene TRBJ1-5; tentative D call: TRBD1 (5 bases). The ends were cut back, 4 bases at V and 12 bases at J, with 13 bases in the middle. The CDR3 length is 12 residues. The CDR3: CASSSRQLIQHF. The CDR3 DNA reads as TGTGCCAGCAGTTCCCGACAGCTTATCCAGCATTTT.

The CDR3 sequence is CASSPPTVSGYTF. The CDR3 DNA follows: TGTGCCAGCAGCCCACCGACAGTGTCCGGCTACACCTTC. The rearrangement uses TRBV3-1 (or the pseudogene TRBV3-2) and TRBJ1-2, with D tentatively TRBD1 (5 bases). The CDR3 has 13 amino acids. Germline lookup yields CDR1 LGHDT and CDR2 YNNKEL (reference sequence). The V end lost 4 bases, the J end lost 8 bases, and 14 bases lay between the germline ends.

This chain uses TRBV2 with TRBJ1-6; 11 bases are shared with TRBD1. The CDR3 has 14 amino acids. Per the germline V gene, CDR1 is SNHLY and CDR2 is FYNNEI. The V segment lost 7 bases and the J segment 8 bases; nucleotides outside the gene matches: 4. The CDR3, as DNA: TGTGCCAGCAACACGGGACAGGGGGATTCACCCCTCCACTTT. Its translation is CASNTGQGDSPLHF. The whole variable domain, remainder taken from reference TRBV2 and TRBJ1-6, is EPEVTQTPSHQVTQMGQEVILRCVPISNHLYFYWYRQILGQKVEFLVSFYNNEISEKSEIFDDQFSVERPDGSNFTLKIRSTKLEDSAMYFCASNTGQGDSPLHFGNGTRLTVT.

The CDR3 loop is CASSLDGRGLSVYTF. The CDR3 region has the DNA TGCGCCAGCAGCTTGGACGGCAGGGGGCTATCGGTCTACACCTTC. This chain links TRBV5-1 with TRBJ1-2; 8 nucleotides align to TRBD1. The germline V gene encodes CDR1 SGHRS and CDR2 YFSETQ. The ends lost 0 bases at V and 10 bases at J; junction bases unmatched: 11. This CDR3 spans 15 amino acids.